One sample yielded the 11 T cell receptor beta chains listed below, sequenced in a study of OX40 agonist ivuxolimab in advanced cancers. Repertoires were generated with immunoSEQ multiplex PCR, while TCRdb's copy carries only in-frame clones and drops some. The sample lists 60,000 or so clones, approximately 94% seen once, with approximately 19% in the top ten. This specimen consisted of CD4+ or CD8+ T cells sorted from blood, obtained in a trial of the OX40 agonist ivuxolimab. Receptors were obtained from an adult with an advanced solid tumor such as melanoma, head and neck, liver or kidney cancer.

The CDR3 nucleotides read TGTGCCAGCAGTGACTCGAAGCTTTTCGAGCAGTACTTC. Translating gives CASSDSKLFEQYF. V is TRBV6-4 and J is TRBJ2-7; no clear D gene. Germline lookup yields CDR1 MRHNA and CDR2 SNTAGT. Trimming stripped 0 bases from V and 6 bases from J, with 9 bases between. The CDR3 has 13 amino acids.

The chain has TRBV4-3 and TRBJ2-5, with D possibly TRBD1 on 6 matching bases. Germline CDR1 LGHNA, CDR2 YSLEER. Between the trimmed V and J ends, which lost 1 base and 5 bases, there was a span of 14 bases. The CDR3 runs 15 residues. This CDR3 reads CASSQGTGIHETQYF. For the CDR3, the DNA is TGCGCCAGCAGCCAAGGTACAGGGATTCACGAGACCCAGTACTTC.

V usage is TRBV7-9 and J usage is TRBJ2-1, with 12 bases lining up with TRBD1. The germline CDR1 and CDR2 sequences are SEHNR and FQNEAQ (reference sequence). Trimming at V came to 3 bases and at J to 7 bases, leaving 4 bases not matched to a gene. There are 15 residues in the CDR3. CDR3 in DNA: TGTGCCAGCAGCTTGGGACAGGGGGCTTTAAATGAGCAGTTCTTC. This translates into CASSLGQGALNEQFF.

V usage is TRBV28 and J usage is TRBJ1-3; 7 bases map to TRBD1. The CDR3 has 16 residues. With V trimmed by 6 bases and J by 0 bases, 8 bases remained unmatched. The germline CDR1 and CDR2 sequences are MDHEN and SYDVKM. CDR3 DNA sequence: TGTGCCAGCAGCCGCCCCCGGGACAGCTCTGGAAACACCATATATTTT. This gives the protein CASSRPRDSSGNTIYF. The variable domain in full, completed from reference TRBV28 and TRBJ1-3, reads DVKVTQSSRYLVKRTGEKVFLECVQDMDHENMFWYRQDPGLGLRLIYFSYDVKMKEKGDIPEGYSVSREKKERFSLILESASTNQTSMYLCASSRPRDSSGNTIYFGEGSWLTVV.

The V call is TRBV27, the J call TRBJ2-1; D may be TRBD1 (6 bases). This CDR3 has 15 residues. The germline V and J ends were trimmed by 5 bases and 4 bases, with 15 bases remaining between them. The germline CDR1 and CDR2 sequences are MNHEY and SMNVEV (reference sequence). The DNA for the CDR3 is TGTGCCAGCAGTCCTCAAGTGGGGGCGTACAATGAGCAGTTCTTC. It codes for CASSPQVGAYNEQFF.

The J gene is TRBJ1-1, the V gene TRBV11-2; D remains unclear. V was clipped by 3 bases and J by 6 bases, with 11 bases between them. Germline V CDR1 and CDR2: SGHAT, FQNNGV. The CDR3 runs to 13 residues. The CDR3 is CASSLHGGAEAFF. In DNA, the CDR3 is TGTGCCAGCAGCTTGCACGGCGGGGCTGAAGCTTTCTTT.

The CDR3 here is CSVEGWTGISYNEQFF. CDR3 nucleotide sequence: TGCAGCGTTGAAGGATGGACAGGGATATCCTACAATGAGCAGTTCTTC. The V call is TRBV29-1, the J call TRBJ2-1; 8 bases are shared with TRBD1. The V and J ends lost 1 base and 1 base, in that order; junction bases with no gene match: 6. The CDR3 runs to 16 residues. Germline V gene data show CDR1 as SQVTM and CDR2 as ANQGSEA.

J is TRBJ2-7 and V is TRBV27, with D maybe TRBD2 (5 bases). The V end was cut by 6 bases, the J end by 11 bases, with 17 bases between. CDR1 MNHEY and CDR2 SMNVEV come from the germline V gene (reference sequence). This CDR3 region has 12 residues. The CDR3 DNA reads as TGTGCCAGCAGCCTGGATGGGGTCGGGAAGTACTTC. Its translation is CASSLDGVGKYF.

This chain links TRBV6-5 with TRBJ2-3; D call uncertain. The CDR3 extends over 12 amino acids. Deletions cut 6 bases from V and 4 bases from J, with 8 bases between. The germline gives CDR1 MNHEY, CDR2 SVGAGI. The CDR3 region is CASRRYADTQYF. The CDR3 nucleotides read TGTGCCAGCAGGAGGTATGCAGATACGCAGTATTTT.

The chain is built from TRBV28 and TRBJ2-7; D might be TRBD1 (6 bases). CDR3 length equals 15 residues. The V end lost 0 bases, the J end lost 2 bases, and 11 bases lay between the germline ends. Germline V gene data show CDR1 as MDHEN and CDR2 as SYDVKM. The CDR3 DNA follows: TGTGCCAGCAGTTTATGGGGACATAGTCCCTACGAGCAGTACTTC. This sequence encodes CASSLWGHSPYEQYF.

The chain carries TRBV14 and TRBJ1-1; the match to TRBD1 covers 7 bases. Losses at the gene ends were 2 bases for V and 3 bases for J; bases not matched to a gene: 3. The CDR3 is 14 residues long. The V gene's germline CDR1 is SGHDN and CDR2 FVKESK. CDR3 protein: CASSQRQGYTEAFF. For the CDR3, the DNA is TGTGCCAGCAGCCAACGACAGGGATACACTGAAGCTTTCTTT.